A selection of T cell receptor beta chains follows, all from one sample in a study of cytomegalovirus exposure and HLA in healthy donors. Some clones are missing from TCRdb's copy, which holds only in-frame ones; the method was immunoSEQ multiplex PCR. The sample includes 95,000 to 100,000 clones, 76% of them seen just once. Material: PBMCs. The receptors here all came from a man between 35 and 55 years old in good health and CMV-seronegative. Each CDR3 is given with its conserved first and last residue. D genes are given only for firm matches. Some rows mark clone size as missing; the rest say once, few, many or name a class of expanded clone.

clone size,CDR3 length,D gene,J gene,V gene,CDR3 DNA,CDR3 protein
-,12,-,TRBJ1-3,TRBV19,TGTGCCACCGGTACCCCTGGAAACACCATATATTTT,CATGTPGNTIYF
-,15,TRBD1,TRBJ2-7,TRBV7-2,TGTGCCAGCAGCCTTCGGACAGGGGGCCTCTACGAGCAGTACTTC,CASSLRTGGLYEQYF
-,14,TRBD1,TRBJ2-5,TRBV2,TGTGCCACACACCGGGACAGGGGTCTAGAGACCCAGTACTTC,CATHRDRGLETQYF
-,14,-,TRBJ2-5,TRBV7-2,TGTGCCAGCAGCCCGTCGGCAGGCCAAGAGACCCAGTACTTC,CASSPSAGQETQYF
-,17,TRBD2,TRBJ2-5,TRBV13,TGTGCCAGCAGCTTGCGACTAGCGGGGGAGTACCAAGAGACCCAGTACTTC,CASSLRLAGEYQETQYF
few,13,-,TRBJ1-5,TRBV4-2,TGTGCCAGCAGCCAAGACCCCGATCAGCCCCAGCATTTT,CASSQDPDQPQHF
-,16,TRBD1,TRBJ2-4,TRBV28,TGTGCCAGCAGTCAAGGACAGGGGGCGTTGATAAACATTCAGTACTTC,CASSQGQGALINIQYF
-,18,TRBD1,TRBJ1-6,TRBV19,TGTGCCAGTACGAAAGGGGCAGGGGGCCCCTCGGTGGATTCACCCCTCCACTTT,CASTKGAGGPSVDSPLHF
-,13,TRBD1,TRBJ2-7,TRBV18,TGTGCCAGCTCACAGGGACAGGGGTACGAGCAGTACTTC,CASSQGQGYEQYF
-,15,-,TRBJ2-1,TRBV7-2,TGTGCCAGCAGCTTAATGGGAGGAGAGTCGAATGAGCAGTTCTTC,CASSLMGGESNEQFF
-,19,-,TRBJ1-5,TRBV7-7,TGTGCCAGCAGCTTAGGGTCGGGATTGGAGTTACATAGCAATCAGCCCCAGCATTTT,CASSLGSGLELHSNQPQHF
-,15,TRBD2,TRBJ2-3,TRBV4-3,TGCGCCAGCAGCCATCAGCGGGGGCGGGTAGATACGCAGTATTTT,CASSHQRGRVDTQYF
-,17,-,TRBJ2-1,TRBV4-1,TGCGCCAGCAGCCAAGTCTTCACTAGCAGTAGATCGGATGAGCAGTTCTTC,CASSQVFTSSRSDEQFF
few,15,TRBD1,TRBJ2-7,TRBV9,TGTGCCAGCAGCGTAGGAGGGACAGGGTACTACGAGCAGTACTTC,CASSVGGTGYYEQYF
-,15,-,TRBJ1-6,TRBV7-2,TGTGCCAGCAGCCCCTCCGCGGGGGGTAATTCACCCCTCCACTTT,CASSPSAGGNSPLHF
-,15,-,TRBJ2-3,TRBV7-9,TGTTCCAGCAGACGCCCTCACGACACCACAGATACGCAGTATTTT,CSSRRPHDTTDTQYF
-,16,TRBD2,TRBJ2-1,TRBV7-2,TGTGCCAGCAGCTTAGCGGGACTAGCCATGCCCAGTGAGCAGTTCTTC,CASSLAGLAMPSEQFF